Listed below are T cell receptor beta chains from one sample, sequenced in a study of blood T cell repertoires in COVID-19. Clones were read by immunoSEQ multiplex PCR, and TCRdb kept only the in-frame ones, dropping some. The sample consists of 150,000 or so clones, 65% to 85% of them appearing once. Sequencing used peripheral blood. Receptors were obtained from a woman aged 60 to 75 with acute or convalescent COVID-19. Both conserved end residues are part of each CDR3. D genes are given only for firm matches. Rows may omit the clone size; those that give it use once, few, many or a size class.

cdr3_nt,cdr3_aa,d_call,j_call,clone_size,v_call
TGTGCCAGCAGCCTTCGACACGCGAACACTGAAGCTTTCTTT,CASSLRHANTEAFF,-,TRBJ1-1,-,TRBV28
TGTGCCAGCAGCCCCGGACATGCTGGTAACAATGAGCAGTTCTTC,CASSPGHAGNNEQFF,-,TRBJ2-1,-,TRBV7-3
TGTGCCAGCAGCTTGACAGGGTTCCACGAGCAGTACTTC,CASSLTGFHEQYF,TRBD1,TRBJ2-7,-,TRBV7-9
TGTGCCAGCAGCGCCCTCGTCACAGATACGCAGTATTTT,CASSALVTDTQYF,-,TRBJ2-3,-,TRBV9
TGCGCCAGCAGCCGGGACACTACCCGTTCGGTAACTTCCTTC,CASSRDTTRSVTSF,-,TRBJ1-2,-,TRBV4-3
TGTGCCAGCTCAGTGACAGGGGACTATGGCTACACCTTC,CASSVTGDYGYTF,TRBD1,TRBJ1-2,-,TRBV18
TGTGCCAGCAGCTTGGAAGTTCAGGGCAGGGGGCTCGGGAACACTGAAGCTTTCTTT,CASSLEVQGRGLGNTEAFF,TRBD1,TRBJ1-1,-,TRBV5-6
TGTGCCAGCAGCCCCACCACAGGATTGGAGCGAGGCTACACCTTC,CASSPTTGLERGYTF,-,TRBJ1-2,-,TRBV2
TGTGCCAGCAGCCCCCCCTGGCAGGGGCCGGATTCACCCCTCCACTTT,CASSPPWQGPDSPLHF,-,TRBJ1-6,-,TRBV7-9
TGTGCCAGCAGCTTACAGGGCCCTAACTATGGCTACACCTTC,CASSLQGPNYGYTF,-,TRBJ1-2,-,TRBV7-2
TGTGCCAGCACGGGACAGCCCTACGAGCAGTACTTC,CASTGQPYEQYF,TRBD1,TRBJ2-7,-,TRBV12-3/TRBV12-4
TGTGCCAGCAGCCCCGGGGGGCAGCCTAATGAAAAACTGTTTTTT,CASSPGGQPNEKLFF,-,TRBJ1-4,-,TRBV5-4
TGTGCCAGCAGCAAATGTGTCAGACCGGGTGGCTACACCTTC,CASSKCVRPGGYTF,-,TRBJ1-2,-,TRBV21-1
TGTGCCAGCTCACCACAGGCGGGGAATGAGCAGTTCTTC,CASSPQAGNEQFF,-,TRBJ2-1,-,TRBV18
TGTGCTAGCAGCTTATCCAGCGGGGAGACAGATACGCAGTATTTT,CASSLSSGETDTQYF,TRBD2,TRBJ2-3,-,TRBV7-7
TGTGCCAGCTCACCAAAACTAGCGGGGTTACAAGAGACCCAGTACTTC,CASSPKLAGLQETQYF,TRBD2,TRBJ2-5,-,TRBV18
TGCGCCAGCAGCCAAGGGACAGGAGATGCCTACGAGCAGTACTTC,CASSQGTGDAYEQYF,TRBD1,TRBJ2-7,-,TRBV4-1
TGTGCCAGCAGTGCCACAGGGGACGGCTACACCTTC,CASSATGDGYTF,TRBD1,TRBJ1-2,-,TRBV6-6
TGTGCCATCCAGCGGGGGGGAGAGACCCAGTACTTC,CAIQRGGETQYF,TRBD2,TRBJ2-5,-,TRBV3-1/TRBV3-2
TGTGCCAGCAGCTTAACAGGGGGAGGATCACCCCTCCACTTT,CASSLTGGGSPLHF,TRBD1,TRBJ1-6,-,TRBV5-4
TGCAGTGCTAGTCGGGGGGCTGATGGCTACACCTTC,CSASRGADGYTF,-,TRBJ1-2,-,TRBV20-1
TGCAGCGTCAGCACAGGGCGCGGTAATCAGCCCCAGCATTTT,CSVSTGRGNQPQHF,-,TRBJ1-5,-,TRBV29-1
TGTGCCAGCAGGCCGGGACTGCGCACAGATACGCAGTATTTT,CASRPGLRTDTQYF,-,TRBJ2-3,-,TRBV9
TGTGCCAGCAGCCCGCACGGGGGGGCGGGACTTTATGGCTACACCTTC,CASSPHGGAGLYGYTF,-,TRBJ1-2,medium-sized,TRBV7-9
TGTGCCAGCAGCTTCGGGACTAGCGGGGGCCCCCCGAGCACCGGGGAGCTGTTTTTT,CASSFGTSGGPPSTGELFF,TRBD2,TRBJ2-2,once,TRBV7-6
TGTGCCAGCAGCCAAGGGCAGGGTATTCACTTT,CASSQGQGIHF,-,TRBJ1-6,-,TRBV3-1/TRBV3-2
TGCAGCGTTGAATGGGGGGGTTCTGAAGCTTTCTTT,CSVEWGGSEAFF,-,TRBJ1-1,-,TRBV29-1
TGTGCCAGCAGCTTAGGGACGGGGGAAGTCGGCTTC,CASSLGTGEVGF,-,TRBJ2-7,-,TRBV7-2
TGTGCCAGCAACAGACAGGGAGCCATCCAAACTGAAGCTTTCTTT,CASNRQGAIQTEAFF,TRBD1,TRBJ1-1,-,TRBV6-5
TGTGCCAGCAGCTTAGCCACAGCTCATCCTGGAGGAAATCAGCCCCAGCATTTT,CASSLATAHPGGNQPQHF,-,TRBJ1-5,-,TRBV7-2
TGTGCCAGCAGCCTAGGATCTACAGGGGGCCAAGAGACCCAGTACTTC,CASSLGSTGGQETQYF,TRBD1,TRBJ2-5,-,TRBV7-2
TGTGCCAGCAGCTACAACAGTAACTATGGCTACACCTTC,CASSYNSNYGYTF,-,TRBJ1-2,once,TRBV7-2
TGTGCCACCAGGCGCGACCATTTGGGGACAGAGCTATCTGAAGCTTTCTTT,CATRRDHLGTELSEAFF,TRBD1,TRBJ1-1,-,TRBV15
TGCGCCAGCAGCACCGGGACAGGGAACAATGAGCAGTTCTTC,CASSTGTGNNEQFF,TRBD1,TRBJ2-1,-,TRBV5-1
TGTGCCTGGATCCCTTCGTCTTTAGCGGGGGGGCTCCACGAGCAGTACTTC,CAWIPSSLAGGLHEQYF,TRBD2,TRBJ2-7,-,TRBV30
TGTGCCACCTTAGGGGGCGGGAATCAGCCCCAGCATTTT,CATLGGGNQPQHF,TRBD1,TRBJ1-5,once,TRBV6-5
TGCAGCGTTGCAGGGGTAATGAACACTGAAGCTTTCTTT,CSVAGVMNTEAFF,-,TRBJ1-1,-,TRBV29-1
TGTGCCAGCAGCTACCGGGACAGTGAGAACTATGGCTACACCTTC,CASSYRDSENYGYTF,TRBD1,TRBJ1-2,-,TRBV7-9
TGTGCCAGCAGTTTAGGGGGGACAGGTATTAACGAGCAGTACTTC,CASSLGGTGINEQYF,TRBD1,TRBJ2-7,few,TRBV28
TGTGCCAGCAGGCCGAGGAGGGAGGGAGATACGCAGTATTTT,CASRPRREGDTQYF,TRBD2,TRBJ2-3,-,TRBV5-4
TGTGCCAGCAGCTTAGCCAGCGGACAGGCCCCTTTCGGCTACACCTTC,CASSLASGQAPFGYTF,TRBD1,TRBJ1-2,few,TRBV7-2
TGCGCCAGCAGTGAGGTGGGCAGGGATGTCGGTAACTATGGCTACACCTTC,CASSEVGRDVGNYGYTF,-,TRBJ1-2,-,TRBV10-2
TGTGCCAGCAGCACTCGGACAGGGAGCTCCTACAATGAGCAGTTCTTC,CASSTRTGSSYNEQFF,TRBD1,TRBJ2-1,-,TRBV11-2
TGTGCCAGCAGCTTTGGCCCCCGACAGGGACAACCAGAGACCCAGTACTTC,CASSFGPRQGQPETQYF,TRBD1,TRBJ2-5,-,TRBV7-8
TGTGCCATCAGTGAGTCGACAGGGAACACTGAAGCTTTCTTT,CAISESTGNTEAFF,-,TRBJ1-1,-,TRBV10-3
TGTGCCAGCCTTGGGACAGAGAACACTGAAGCTTTCTTT,CASLGTENTEAFF,TRBD1,TRBJ1-1,-,TRBV28
TGTGCCACAGGAGAGCCCTCCACAGATACGCAGTATTTT,CATGEPSTDTQYF,-,TRBJ2-3,-,TRBV24-1
TGTGCTAGCAGCCGACTAGCGGGGGTTCAAGAGACCCAGTACTTC,CASSRLAGVQETQYF,TRBD2,TRBJ2-5,-,TRBV7-7
TGTGCCAGTAGTAGAGGGGGACAGGGTAGAAGTGAAGCTTTCTTT,CASSRGGQGRSEAFF,TRBD1,TRBJ1-1,few,TRBV19
TGTGCCAGCAGCTTTGACAGCTCTGGGGCCAACGTCCTGACTTTC,CASSFDSSGANVLTF,-,TRBJ2-6,-,TRBV11-3
TGTGCCAGCACCGGGGGGGGCAGTGGAGAGACCCAGTACTTC,CASTGGGSGETQYF,TRBD2,TRBJ2-5,-,TRBV2
TGTGCCAGTAGTATCGGGGAACCTGAAGCTTTCTTT,CASSIGEPEAFF,-,TRBJ1-1,-,TRBV19
TGTGCCAGCAGCGTAGGGGACAGAGGATATGATGAGCAGTTCTTC,CASSVGDRGYDEQFF,TRBD1,TRBJ2-1,-,TRBV9
TGTGCCACCAGTGATTCCAGGGTTTCCTACGAGCAGTACTTC,CATSDSRVSYEQYF,-,TRBJ2-7,few,TRBV24-1
TGTGCCAGCTCACCACCGCAGGACACCGGGGAGCTGTTTTTT,CASSPPQDTGELFF,-,TRBJ2-2,-,TRBV18
TGTGCCAGCAGGGGGACAGGGGGAGGCGGGGAGCTGTTTTTT,CASRGTGGGGELFF,TRBD1,TRBJ2-2,-,TRBV2
TGTGCCAGCAGCTTGGGAGGGGACTACCAAGAGACCCAGTACTTC,CASSLGGDYQETQYF,-,TRBJ2-5,-,TRBV5-4
TGTGCCAGCAGCGCGCCGGGACTAGTGGCGGGTGAGCAGTTCTTC,CASSAPGLVAGEQFF,TRBD2,TRBJ2-1,-,TRBV9
TGTGCCAGCACCCTAGCGGGGGCCGAAGCTTTCTTT,CASTLAGAEAFF,-,TRBJ1-1,-,TRBV7-9
TGTGCCAGCAGTACAGGGATCCCTACTCAGCCCCAGCATTTT,CASSTGIPTQPQHF,-,TRBJ1-5,-,TRBV6-5